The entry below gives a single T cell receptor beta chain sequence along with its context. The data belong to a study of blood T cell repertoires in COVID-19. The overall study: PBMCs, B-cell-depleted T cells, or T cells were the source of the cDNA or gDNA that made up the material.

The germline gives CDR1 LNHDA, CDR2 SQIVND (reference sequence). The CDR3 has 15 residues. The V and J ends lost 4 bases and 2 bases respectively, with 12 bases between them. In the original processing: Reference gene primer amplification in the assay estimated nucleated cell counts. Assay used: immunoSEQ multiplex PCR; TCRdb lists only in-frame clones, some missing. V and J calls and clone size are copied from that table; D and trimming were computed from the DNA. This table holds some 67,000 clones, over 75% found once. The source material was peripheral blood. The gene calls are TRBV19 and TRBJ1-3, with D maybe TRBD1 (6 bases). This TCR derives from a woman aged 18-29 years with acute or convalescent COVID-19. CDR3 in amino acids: CASSRGQPAGNTIYF. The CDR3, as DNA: TGTGCCAGTAGTAGAGGACAGCCAGCTGGAAACACCATATATTTT. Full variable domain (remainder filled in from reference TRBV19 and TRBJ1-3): DGGITQSPKYLFRKEGQNVTLSCEQNLNHDAMYWYRQDPGQGLRLIYYSQIVNDFQKGDIAEGYSVSREKKESFPLTVTSAQKNPTAFYLCASSRGQPAGNTIYFGEGSWLTVV.